This T cell receptor beta chain emerged from a study of regulatory T cells in long-lasting Graves disease. This clonotype was found many times. The TCR beta library used iRepertoire HTBI primers with Arm-PCR amplification of CDR3. Via MiXCR, TCRdb re-called the multiplex PCR reads, giving one row per CDR3 protein. The sample lists about 460,000 distinct CDR3 sequences; 20% to 25% were seen once. Unmatched junction bases numbered 15, after V lost 6 bases and J lost 2 bases. The germline V gene has CDR1 MDHEN and CDR2 SYDVKM. The CDR3 covers 17 residues. The time point denotes: persistent/refractory GD, antithyroid drugs over 5 years with positive TRAb. Extracted PBMC RNA gave rise to the TCR library.

The source is a female donor with Graves disease. The chain joins TRBV28 to TRBJ2-7; 8 positions agree with TRBD2. The starting material was peripheral blood mononuclear cells (PBMCs), obtained when the disease was refractory, from a patient treated with antithyroid drugs. CDR3 bases: TGTGCCAGCAGCTCTTCGGGGGGGGGAGGATTACCCTACGAGCAGTACTTC. It codes for CASSSSGGGGLPYEQYF.